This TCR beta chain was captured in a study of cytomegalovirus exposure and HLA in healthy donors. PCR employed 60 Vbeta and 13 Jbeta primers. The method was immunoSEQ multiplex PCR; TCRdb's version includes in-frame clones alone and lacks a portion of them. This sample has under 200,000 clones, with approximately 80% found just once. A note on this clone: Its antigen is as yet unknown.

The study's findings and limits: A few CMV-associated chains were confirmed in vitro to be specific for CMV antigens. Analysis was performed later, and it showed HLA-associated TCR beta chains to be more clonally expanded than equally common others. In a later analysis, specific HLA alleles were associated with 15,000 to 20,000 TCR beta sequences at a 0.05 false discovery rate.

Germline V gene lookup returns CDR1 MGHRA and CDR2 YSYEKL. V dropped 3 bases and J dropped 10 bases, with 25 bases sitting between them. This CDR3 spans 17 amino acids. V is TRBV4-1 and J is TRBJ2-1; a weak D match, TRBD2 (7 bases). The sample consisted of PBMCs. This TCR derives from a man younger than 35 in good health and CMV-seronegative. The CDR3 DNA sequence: TGCGCCAGCAGCCACAAGGGAGGGGGGCTTCTTTACGCGGAGCAGTTCTTC. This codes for CASSHKGGGLLYAEQFF.